One and the same sample provided the 17 T cell receptor beta chains below, sequenced in a study of radiation and T cells in renal cell carcinoma. Profiled with immunoSEQ multiplex PCR; TCRdb holds only in-frame clones, not every one. The sample contains 120,000 to 150,000 clones, 80% to 90% of which appear only once. As for time point: blood 4 weeks post-SBRT, at nephrectomy. Stated treatment: 15 Gy SBRT to primary tumor, nephrectomy 4 weeks later. Sequences were derived from blood, sampled from a patient whose treatment included radiotherapy and nephrectomy. The receptors come from a woman in her 50s with renal cell carcinoma.

The chain employs TRBV7-2 and TRBJ2-3, with 7 positions matching TRBD2. The CDR3 consists of 15 residues. Losses at the gene ends were 3 bases for V and 2 bases for J; bases not matched to a gene: 5. The germline V gene has CDR1 SGHTA and CDR2 FQGNSA. The CDR3 DNA follows: TGTGCCAGCAGCTTGTGGCGGGGGAACACAGATACGCAGTATTTT. Translating it yields CASSLWRGNTDTQYF. The variable domain in full, with the rest retrieved from reference TRBV7-2 and TRBJ2-3, is GAGVSQSPSNKVTEKGKDVELRCDPISGHTALYWYRQSLGQGLEFLIYFQGNSAPDKSGLPSDRFSAERTGGSVSTLTIQRTQQEDSAVYLCASSLWRGNTDTQYFGPGTRLTVL.

The chain carries TRBV28 and TRBJ2-3; D gene ambiguous. The length of the CDR3 is 12 residues. The V gene lost 5 bases and the J gene lost 7 bases, with 10 bases spanning the gap. The V gene's germline CDR1 is MDHEN and CDR2 SYDVKM. CDR3 sequence: CASSPLRNTQYF. CDR3 bases: TGTGCCAGCAGTCCCCTTAGGAATACGCAGTATTTT.

The chain carries TRBV7-6 and TRBJ1-1; D perhaps matches TRBD1 (5 bases). The germline V and J ends were trimmed by 3 bases and 1 base, with 12 bases remaining between them. Germline V CDR1 and CDR2: SGHVS, FNYEAQ. This CDR3 spans 15 amino acids. Written as DNA, the CDR3 is TGTGCCAGCAGCTTGGGACGGATACCGAACACTGAAGCTTTCTTT. Protein sequence: CASSLGRIPNTEAFF.

V and J are TRBV28 and TRBJ2-3, with 8 nucleotides matching TRBD1. Germline V gene data show CDR1 as MDHEN and CDR2 as SYDVKM. There are 13 residues in the CDR3. V lost 5 bases and J lost 11; bases outside the gene matches: 9. The CDR3 DNA follows: TGTGCCAGCAGTGATCGGACAGGGCTATTGCAGTATTTT. Amino acids: CASSDRTGLLQYF.

The genes are TRBV5-1 and TRBJ1-2, with D perhaps TRBD1 (6 bases). The ends were cut back, 0 bases at V and 4 bases at J, with 13 bases in the middle. The CDR3 has 15 amino acids. Germline CDR1 and CDR2: SGHRS and YFSETQ. CDR3 sequence (DNA): TGCGCCAGCAGCTTGGAGGGACAAAGTATCTATGGCTACACCTTC. It codes for CASSLEGQSIYGYTF.

This chain joins TRBV27 and TRBJ2-5; D gene unclear. The CDR3 is 14 residues long. V gave up 2 bases and J gave up 8 bases, with 15 bases separating them. The V gene's germline CDR1 is MNHEY and CDR2 SMNVEV (reference sequence). This chain's CDR3 is CASSLDGYMVTQYF. The CDR3 DNA follows: TGTGCCAGCAGTTTAGACGGTTATATGGTAACCCAGTACTTC.

This clone occurred once. This chain links TRBV19 with TRBJ1-2; D uncertain. The V gene's germline CDR1 is LNHDA and CDR2 SQIVND (reference sequence). V dropped 3 bases and J dropped 4 bases, with 12 bases sitting between them. The length of the CDR3 is 14 residues. CDR3 amino acids: CASSMPEGIYGYTF. For the CDR3, the DNA is TGTGCCAGTAGTATGCCCGAGGGAATCTATGGCTACACCTTC.

The chain has TRBV5-5 and TRBJ1-2, with no clear D. The germline V gene has CDR1 SGHKS and CDR2 YYEKEE (reference sequence). Trimming pared 0 bases from V and 0 bases from J, leaving 6 bases between. This CDR3 is built from 14 residues. For the CDR3, the DNA is TGTGCCAGCAGCTTGGACAGAGCTAACTATGGCTACACCTTC. Translated, it gives CASSLDRANYGYTF.

This chain connects TRBV6-5 to TRBJ1-1, with TRBD1 matching 7 bases. J lost 7 bases, V lost 6 bases, and 11 bases had no gene match. CDR1 and CDR2 from the germline V gene are MNHEY and SVGAGI. The CDR3 has 14 residues. The chain's CDR3 is CASRTGTVTFEAFF. The CDR3 nucleotides are TGTGCCAGCAGGACCGGGACAGTAACTTTTGAAGCTTTCTTT.

In DNA, the CDR3 is TGTGCCAGCAGCCCGGGACAGGGGGCGAGAGAGACCCAGTACTTC. Translating gives CASSPGQGARETQYF. This chain joins TRBV5-8 and TRBJ2-5, with 12 nucleotides matching TRBD1. The CDR3 is 15 residues long. Germline V gene data show CDR1 as SGHTS and CDR2 as YDEGEE. The V gene end was trimmed by 4 bases and the J gene end by 4 bases; junction bases not matched to a gene: 5.

This chain uses TRBV11-1 with TRBJ2-7, with a tentative D call TRBD2 (7 bases). Trimming took off 7 bases at V and 5 bases at J, with 18 bases between the two ends. The germline V gene encodes CDR1 SGHAT and CDR2 FQDESV (reference sequence). The CDR3 is 14 residues long. CDR3 in amino acids: CASTPFRGANEQYF. The CDR3 coding sequence is TGTGCCAGCACCCCATTCCGGGGGGCCAACGAGCAGTACTTC.

V and J are TRBV7-2 and TRBJ1-2; tentative D call: TRBD1 (6 bases). V lost 1 base to trimming and J lost 7 bases, with 10 bases between them. The germline V gene encodes CDR1 SGHTA and CDR2 FQGNSA. This CDR3 comprises 13 residues. CDR3: CASSLDRAGGYTF. In DNA, the CDR3 is TGTGCCAGCAGCTTAGACAGGGCTGGTGGCTACACCTTC.

This sequence joins TRBV7-2 and TRBJ2-7, with TRBD2 matching 9 bases. There are 15 residues in the CDR3. Per the germline V gene, CDR1 is SGHTA and CDR2 is FQGNSA. With V trimmed by 1 base and J by 3 bases, 4 bases remained unmatched. The CDR3 DNA reads as TGTGCCAGCAGCTTAGAGGCTAGCGGGGTCTACGAGCAGTACTTC. Translated, it gives CASSLEASGVYEQYF.

The chain joins TRBV7-9 to TRBJ2-1; D remains unclear. Germline V CDR1 and CDR2: SEHNR, FQNEAQ (reference sequence). The CDR3 runs 15 residues. V lost 5 bases and J 4 bases, leaving 15 bases between the germline ends. CDR3 nucleotides: TGTGCCAGCAGCCTACAATCCGGAAATTACAATGAGCAGTTCTTC. Its protein product is CASSLQSGNYNEQFF. The variable domain in full, completed from reference TRBV7-9 and TRBJ2-1, reads DTGVSQNPRHKITKRGQNVTFRCDPISEHNRLYWYRQTLGQGPEFLTYFQNEAQLEKSRLLSDRFSAERPKGSFSTLEIQRTEQGDSAMYLCASSLQSGNYNEQFFGPGTRLTVL.

This clone has only one observation. The gene calls are TRBV6-5 and TRBJ2-7, with a weak D call TRBD1 (5 bases). V was shortened by 6 bases and J by 2 bases, with 11 bases between the two germline ends. Germline loops: CDR1 MNHEY, CDR2 SVGAGI. This CDR3 is built from 13 residues. In DNA, the CDR3 is TGTGCCAGCAGAGATGGGGCAGCCTACGAGCAGTACTTC. Protein sequence: CASRDGAAYEQYF.

This clone was seen just once. The rearrangement joins TRBV28 to TRBJ2-3; 13 bases are shared with TRBD2. CDR1 MDHEN and CDR2 SYDVKM come from the germline V gene. The CDR3 has 16 residues. The V and J ends lost 8 bases and 2 bases, in that order; junction bases with no gene match: 7. For the CDR3, the DNA is TGTGCCAGCCGTCAGGGACTAGCGGGATCCACAGATACGCAGTATTTT. Amino acids: CASRQGLAGSTDTQYF.

The rearrangement links TRBV6-4 to TRBJ1-2; maybe TRBD1 (6 bases). The CDR3 has 15 amino acids. Trimming pared 0 bases from V and 1 base from J, leaving 9 bases between. Germline V gene lookup returns CDR1 MRHNA and CDR2 SNTAGT. The CDR3 DNA reads TGTGCCAGCAGTGACTCGAACAGGGATAACTATGGCTACACCTTC. Its translation: CASSDSNRDNYGYTF.